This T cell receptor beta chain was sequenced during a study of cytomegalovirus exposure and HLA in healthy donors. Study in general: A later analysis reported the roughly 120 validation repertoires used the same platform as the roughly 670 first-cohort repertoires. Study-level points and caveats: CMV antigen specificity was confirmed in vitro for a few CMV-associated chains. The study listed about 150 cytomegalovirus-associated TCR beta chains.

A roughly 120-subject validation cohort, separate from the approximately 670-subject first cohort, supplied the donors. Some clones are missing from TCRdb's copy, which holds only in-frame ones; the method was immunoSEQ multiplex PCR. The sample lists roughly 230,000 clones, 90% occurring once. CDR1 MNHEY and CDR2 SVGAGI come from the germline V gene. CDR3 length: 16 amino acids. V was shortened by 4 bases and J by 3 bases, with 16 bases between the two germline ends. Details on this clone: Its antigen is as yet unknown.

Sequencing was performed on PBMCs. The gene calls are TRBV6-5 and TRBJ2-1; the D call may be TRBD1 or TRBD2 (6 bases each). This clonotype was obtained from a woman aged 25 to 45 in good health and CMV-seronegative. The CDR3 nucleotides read TGTGCCAGCAGTTTGATAGGAGGGGGTGGCTACAATGAGCAGTTCTTC. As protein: CASSLIGGGGYNEQFF.